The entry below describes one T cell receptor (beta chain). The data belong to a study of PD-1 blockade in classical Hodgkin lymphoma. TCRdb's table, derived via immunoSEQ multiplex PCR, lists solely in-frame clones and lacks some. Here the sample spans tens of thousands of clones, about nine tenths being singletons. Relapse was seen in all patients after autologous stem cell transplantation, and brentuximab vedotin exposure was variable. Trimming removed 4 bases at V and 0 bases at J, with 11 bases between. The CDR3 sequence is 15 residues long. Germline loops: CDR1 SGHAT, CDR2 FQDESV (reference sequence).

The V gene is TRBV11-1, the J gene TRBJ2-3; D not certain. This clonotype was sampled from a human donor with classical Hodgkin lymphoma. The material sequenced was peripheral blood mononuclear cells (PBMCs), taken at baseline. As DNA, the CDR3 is TGTGCCAGCAGCTATCAGCTCCCCAGCACAGATACGCAGTATTTT. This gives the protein CASSYQLPSTDTQYF.